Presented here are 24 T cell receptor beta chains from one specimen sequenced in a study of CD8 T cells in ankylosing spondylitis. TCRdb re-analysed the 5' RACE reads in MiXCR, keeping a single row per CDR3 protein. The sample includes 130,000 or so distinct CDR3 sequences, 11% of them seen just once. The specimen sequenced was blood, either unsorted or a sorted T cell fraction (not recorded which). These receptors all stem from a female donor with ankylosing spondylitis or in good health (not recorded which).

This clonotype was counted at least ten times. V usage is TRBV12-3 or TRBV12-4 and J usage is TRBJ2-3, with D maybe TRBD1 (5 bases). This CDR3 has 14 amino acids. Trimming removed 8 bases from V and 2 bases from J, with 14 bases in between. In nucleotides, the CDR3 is TGTGCCAGCTCCCAGGGTCCACACACAGATACGCAGTATTTT. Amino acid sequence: CASSQGPHTDTQYF.

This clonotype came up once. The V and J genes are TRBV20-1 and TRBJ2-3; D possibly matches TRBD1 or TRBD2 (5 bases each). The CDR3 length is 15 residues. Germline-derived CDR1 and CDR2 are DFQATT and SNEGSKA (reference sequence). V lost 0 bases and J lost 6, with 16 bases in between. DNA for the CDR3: TGCAGTGCTAGAGATTTGGGGGAACCGCCGGATACGCAGTATTTT. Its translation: CSARDLGEPPDTQYF.

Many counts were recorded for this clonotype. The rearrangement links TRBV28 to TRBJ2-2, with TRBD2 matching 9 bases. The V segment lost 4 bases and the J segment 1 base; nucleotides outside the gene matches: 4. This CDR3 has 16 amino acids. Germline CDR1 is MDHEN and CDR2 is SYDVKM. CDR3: CASSYISGGNTGELFF. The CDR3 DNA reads TGTGCCAGCAGTTACATTAGCGGGGGGAACACCGGGGAGCTGTTTTTT.

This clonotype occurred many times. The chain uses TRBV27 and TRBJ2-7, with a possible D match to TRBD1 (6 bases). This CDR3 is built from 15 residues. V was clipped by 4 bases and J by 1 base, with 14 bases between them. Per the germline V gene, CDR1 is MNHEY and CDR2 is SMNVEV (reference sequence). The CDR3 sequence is CASSSTGLGSYEQYF. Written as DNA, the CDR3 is TGTGCCAGCAGTTCAACAGGGTTAGGATCCTACGAGCAGTACTTC.

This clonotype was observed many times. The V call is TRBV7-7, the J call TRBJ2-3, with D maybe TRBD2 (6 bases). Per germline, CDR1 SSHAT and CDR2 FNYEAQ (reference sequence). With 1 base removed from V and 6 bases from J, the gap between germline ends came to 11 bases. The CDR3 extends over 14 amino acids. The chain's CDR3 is CASSLVGRGDTQYF. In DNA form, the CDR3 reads TGTGCCAGCAGCTTAGTCGGGAGAGGGGATACGCAGTATTTT.

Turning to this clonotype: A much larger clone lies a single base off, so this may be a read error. The CDR3: CASSFGRDHGYTF. Here the CDR3 DNA reads TGCGCCAGCAGCTTTGGGAGGGACCATGGCTACACCTTC. The chain joins TRBV5-1 to TRBJ1-2, with a weak D call TRBD1 (5 bases). V was clipped by 2 bases and J by 6 bases, with 11 bases between them. CDR3 size: 13 residues. CDR1 and CDR2 (germline): SGHRS, YFSETQ.

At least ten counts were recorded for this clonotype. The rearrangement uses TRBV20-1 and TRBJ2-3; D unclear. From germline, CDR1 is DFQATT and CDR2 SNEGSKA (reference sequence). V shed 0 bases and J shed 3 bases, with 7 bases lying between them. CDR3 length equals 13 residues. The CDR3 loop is CSARDEWTDTQYF. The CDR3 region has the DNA TGCAGTGCTAGAGATGAATGGACAGATACGCAGTATTTT.

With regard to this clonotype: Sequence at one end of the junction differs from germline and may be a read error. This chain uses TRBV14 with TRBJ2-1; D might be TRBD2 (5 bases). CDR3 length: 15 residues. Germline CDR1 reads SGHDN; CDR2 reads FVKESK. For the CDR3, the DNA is TGTGTCAGCAGCCAGTCTAGCCCCCTCTACAATGAGCAGTTCTTC. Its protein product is CVSSQSSPLYNEQFF.

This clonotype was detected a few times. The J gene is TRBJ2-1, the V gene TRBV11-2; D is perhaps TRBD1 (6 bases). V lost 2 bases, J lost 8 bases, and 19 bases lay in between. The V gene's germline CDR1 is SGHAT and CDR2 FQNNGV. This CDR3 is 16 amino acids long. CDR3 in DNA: TGTGCCAGCAGCTTAAGCTCGAGACAGGTAGTGGATGAGCAGTTCTTC. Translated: CASSLSSRQVVDEQFF.

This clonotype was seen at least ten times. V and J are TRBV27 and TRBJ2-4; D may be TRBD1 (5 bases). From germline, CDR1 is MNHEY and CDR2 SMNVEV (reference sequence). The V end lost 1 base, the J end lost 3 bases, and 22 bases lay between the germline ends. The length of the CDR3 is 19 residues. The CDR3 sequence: CASSLWGREGMQGKNIQYF. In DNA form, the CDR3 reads TGTGCCAGCAGTTTATGGGGCAGGGAAGGGATGCAGGGCAAAAACATTCAGTACTTC.

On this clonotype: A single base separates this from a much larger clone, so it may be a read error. The CDR3 DNA reads as TGTGCCAGCAGTTTCTCACGGGTCTCCCACAATGAGCAGTTCTTC. This sequence encodes CASSFSRVSHNEQFF. V and J are TRBV27 and TRBJ2-1; D gene ambiguous. This CDR3 has 15 residues. The germline V gene encodes CDR1 MNHEY and CDR2 SMNVEV (reference sequence).

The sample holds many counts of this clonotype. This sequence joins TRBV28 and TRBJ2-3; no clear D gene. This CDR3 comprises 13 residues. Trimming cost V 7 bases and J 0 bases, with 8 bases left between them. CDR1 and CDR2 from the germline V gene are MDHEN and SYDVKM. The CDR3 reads CASTAPSTDTQYF. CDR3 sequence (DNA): TGTGCCAGCACGGCCCCTAGCACAGATACGCAGTATTTT.

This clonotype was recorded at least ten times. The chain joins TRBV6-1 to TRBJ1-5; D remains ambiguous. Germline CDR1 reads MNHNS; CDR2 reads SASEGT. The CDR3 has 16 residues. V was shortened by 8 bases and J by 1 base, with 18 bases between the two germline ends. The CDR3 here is CASANRGHDSNQPQHF. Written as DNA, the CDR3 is TGTGCCAGCGCGAATAGAGGGCATGACAGCAATCAGCCCCAGCATTTT.

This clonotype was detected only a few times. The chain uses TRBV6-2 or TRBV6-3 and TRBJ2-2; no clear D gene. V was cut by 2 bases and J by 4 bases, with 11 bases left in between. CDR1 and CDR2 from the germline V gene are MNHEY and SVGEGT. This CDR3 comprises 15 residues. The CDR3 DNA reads TGTGCCAGCAGTTACAGGGCGGTTGGCACCGGGGAGCTGTTTTTT. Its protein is CASSYRAVGTGELFF.

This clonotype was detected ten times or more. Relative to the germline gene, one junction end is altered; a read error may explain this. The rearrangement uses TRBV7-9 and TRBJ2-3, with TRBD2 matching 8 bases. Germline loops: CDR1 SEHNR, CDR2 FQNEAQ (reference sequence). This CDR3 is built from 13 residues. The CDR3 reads CASSLAGLDTQYF. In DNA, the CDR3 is TGTGCCAGCAGCCTAGCGGGTTTAGATACGCAGTATTTT. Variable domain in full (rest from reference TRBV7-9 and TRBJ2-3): DTGVSQNPRHKITKRGQNVTFRCDPISEHNRLYWYRQTLGQGPEFLTYFQNEAQLEKSRLLSDRFSAERPKGSFSTLEIQRTEQGDSAMYLCASSLAGLDTQYFGPGTRLTVL.

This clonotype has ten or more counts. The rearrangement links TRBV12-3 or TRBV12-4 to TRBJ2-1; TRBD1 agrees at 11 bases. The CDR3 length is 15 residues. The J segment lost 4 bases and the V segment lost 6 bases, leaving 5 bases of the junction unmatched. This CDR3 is CASSTGQGAYNEQFF. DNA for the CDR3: TGTGCCAGCAGCACCGGACAGGGGGCTTACAATGAGCAGTTCTTC.

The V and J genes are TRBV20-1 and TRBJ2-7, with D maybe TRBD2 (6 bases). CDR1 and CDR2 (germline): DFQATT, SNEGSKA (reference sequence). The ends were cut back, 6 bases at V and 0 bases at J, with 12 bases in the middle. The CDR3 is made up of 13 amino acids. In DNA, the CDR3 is TGCAGTGCCACTGCGGGGTCCTCCTACGAGCAGTACTTC. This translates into CSATAGSSYEQYF.

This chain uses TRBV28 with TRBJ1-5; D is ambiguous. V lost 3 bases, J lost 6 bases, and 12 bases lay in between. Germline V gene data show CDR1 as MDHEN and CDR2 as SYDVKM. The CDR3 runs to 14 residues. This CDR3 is CASSFRGRAQPQHF. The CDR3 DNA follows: TGTGCCAGCAGTTTCCGAGGGCGGGCTCAGCCCCAGCATTTT.

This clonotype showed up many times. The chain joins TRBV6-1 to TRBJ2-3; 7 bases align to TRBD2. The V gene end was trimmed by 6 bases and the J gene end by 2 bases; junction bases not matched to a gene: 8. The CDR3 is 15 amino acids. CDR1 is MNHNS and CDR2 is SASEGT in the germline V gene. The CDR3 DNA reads TGTGCCAGCAGACGGGAGGCAGACATCACAGATACGCAGTATTTT. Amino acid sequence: CASRREADITDTQYF.

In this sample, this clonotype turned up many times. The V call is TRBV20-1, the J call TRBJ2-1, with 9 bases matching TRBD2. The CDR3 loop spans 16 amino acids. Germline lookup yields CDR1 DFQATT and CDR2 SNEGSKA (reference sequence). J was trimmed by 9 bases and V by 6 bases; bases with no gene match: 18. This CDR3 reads CSADIMLAGMLGEQFF. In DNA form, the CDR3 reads TGCAGTGCCGACATTATGCTAGCGGGGATGTTAGGTGAGCAGTTCTTC.

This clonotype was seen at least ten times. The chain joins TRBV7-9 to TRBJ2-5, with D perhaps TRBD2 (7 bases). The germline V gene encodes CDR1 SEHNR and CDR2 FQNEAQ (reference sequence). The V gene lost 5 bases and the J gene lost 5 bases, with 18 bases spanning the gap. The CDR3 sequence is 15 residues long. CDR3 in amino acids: CASSPPGAGAETQYF. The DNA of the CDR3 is TGTGCCAGCAGCCCCCCAGGGGCGGGAGCGGAGACCCAGTACTTC.

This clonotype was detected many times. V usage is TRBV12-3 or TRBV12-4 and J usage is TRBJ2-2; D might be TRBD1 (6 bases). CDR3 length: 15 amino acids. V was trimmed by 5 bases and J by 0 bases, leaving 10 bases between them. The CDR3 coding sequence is TGTGCCAGCAGTACCGACAGGACGAACACCGGGGAGCTGTTTTTT. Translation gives CASSTDRTNTGELFF.

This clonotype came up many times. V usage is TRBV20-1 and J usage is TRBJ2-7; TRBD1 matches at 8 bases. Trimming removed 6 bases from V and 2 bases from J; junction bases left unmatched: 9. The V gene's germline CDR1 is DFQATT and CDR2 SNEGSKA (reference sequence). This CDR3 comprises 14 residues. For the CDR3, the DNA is TGCAGTGCCCGAAAGGGGACAGGAACCTACGAGCAGTACTTC. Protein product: CSARKGTGTYEQYF.

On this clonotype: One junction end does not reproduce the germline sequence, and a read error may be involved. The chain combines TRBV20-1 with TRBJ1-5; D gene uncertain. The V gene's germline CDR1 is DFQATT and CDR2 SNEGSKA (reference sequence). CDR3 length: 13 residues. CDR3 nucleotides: TGCAGTGCCAGAGCGCCGGGGAATCAGCCCCAGCATTTT. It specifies CSARAPGNQPQHF.